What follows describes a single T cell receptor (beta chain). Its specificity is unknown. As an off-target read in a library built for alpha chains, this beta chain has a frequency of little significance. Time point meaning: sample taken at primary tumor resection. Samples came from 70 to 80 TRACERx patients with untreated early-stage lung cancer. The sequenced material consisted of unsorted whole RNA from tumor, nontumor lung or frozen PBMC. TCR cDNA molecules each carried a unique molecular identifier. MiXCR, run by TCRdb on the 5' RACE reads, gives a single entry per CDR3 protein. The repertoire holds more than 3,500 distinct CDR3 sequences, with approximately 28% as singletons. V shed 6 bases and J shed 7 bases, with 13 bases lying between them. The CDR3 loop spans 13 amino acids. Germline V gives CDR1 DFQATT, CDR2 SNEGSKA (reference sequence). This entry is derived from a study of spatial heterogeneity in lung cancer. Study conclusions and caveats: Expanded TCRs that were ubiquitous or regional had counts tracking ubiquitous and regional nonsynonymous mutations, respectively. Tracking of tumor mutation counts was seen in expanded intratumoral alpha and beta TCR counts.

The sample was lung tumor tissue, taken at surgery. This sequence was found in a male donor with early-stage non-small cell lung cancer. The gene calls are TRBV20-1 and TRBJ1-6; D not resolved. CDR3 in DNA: TGCAGTGCCGAGGGCAGTCCAAATTCACCCCTCCACTTT. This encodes CSAEGSPNSPLHF.